The 14 T cell receptor beta chains below were found in one sample sequenced in a study of low-dose radiotherapy and immunotherapy resistance in tumors. Noted time point: after trial treatment. Treatment meaning: LDRT plus nivolumab, ipilimumab, low-dose cyclophosphamide and aspirin (RACIN trial). Gene-specific TRAV and TRBV primers were used for first-strand cDNA, covering alpha and beta chains. Amplification of TCRs used a constant-region primer and V-primer adapter for about 19 PCR cycles. TCRdb reanalysed the reads using MiXCR and keeps one entry per CDR3 protein. The data hold fewer than 110,000 distinct CDR3 sequences, with more than 20% observed a single time. The source material was PBMCs, sampled after low-dose radiotherapy plus immunotherapy. The receptors derive from a male donor with prostate cancer.

This clonotype was seen a few times. A much larger clonotype is one base distant, so this may be a read error. The chain joins TRBV9 to TRBJ2-7; 7 nucleotides agree with TRBD1. The V gene's germline CDR1 is SGDLS and CDR2 YYNGEE. CDR3 size: 14 residues. The junction had 2 bases not matched to a gene; V was cut back by 2 bases and J by 0 bases. The CDR3 loop is CASSVGTDSYEQYF. The CDR3 DNA follows: TGTGCCAGCAGCGTCGGGACAGACTCCTACGAGCAGTACTTC.

This clonotype was seen ten or more times. V gene TRBV13 combines with J gene TRBJ1-1; D is ambiguous. V lost 0 bases to trimming and J lost 5 bases, with 10 bases between them. The CDR3 sequence is 14 residues long. CDR1 and CDR2 from the germline V gene are PRHDT and FYEKMQ (reference sequence). This CDR3 is CASSLGLRGTEAFF. CDR3 bases: TGTGCCAGCAGCTTAGGCCTGAGAGGGACTGAAGCTTTCTTT.

The rearrangement links TRBV28 to TRBJ2-7; D unresolved. CDR3 length: 12 amino acids. Germline CDR1 MDHEN, CDR2 SYDVKM. The V gene lost 3 bases and the J gene lost 6 bases, with 9 bases spanning the gap. The CDR3 bases are TGTGCCAGCAGTTTTGTAGGTCGCGAGCAGTACTTC. It codes for CASSFVGREQYF.

This clonotype was recorded at least ten times. The V call is TRBV29-1, the J call TRBJ2-7, with 10 bases aligning to TRBD1. CDR3 length equals 14 residues. Germline V CDR1 and CDR2: SQVTM, ANQGSEA. J was trimmed by 0 bases and V by 7 bases; bases with no gene match: 6. CDR3 sequence (DNA): TGCAGCGGTTTGACAGGGGGCAACTCCTACGAGCAGTACTTC. Its protein product is CSGLTGGNSYEQYF.

There are many counts of this clonotype. The rearrangement joins TRBV7-9 to TRBJ2-7; D gene ambiguous. V gave up 5 bases and J gave up 3 bases, with 8 bases separating them. The V gene's germline CDR1 is SEHNR and CDR2 FQNEAQ (reference sequence). The CDR3 runs 12 residues. The CDR3: CASSDTLYEQYF. The CDR3 DNA is TGTGCCAGCAGCGATACCCTCTACGAGCAGTACTTC.

This clonotype was recorded many times. CDR3 amino acids: CASSPLGQDTEAFF. CDR3 coding DNA: TGTGCCAGCAGCCCGTTGGGGCAAGACACTGAAGCTTTCTTT. The rearrangement joins TRBV14 to TRBJ1-1; D possibly corresponds to TRBD1 (5 bases). The CDR3 loop spans 14 amino acids. CDR1 SGHDN and CDR2 FVKESK come from the germline V gene. V lost 4 bases and J 3 bases, leaving 12 bases between the germline ends.

This clonotype appeared many times. This chain connects TRBV7-2 to TRBJ1-5; possible D gene TRBD1, 5 bases. In germline, CDR1 is SGHTA, CDR2 FQGNSA. V shed 5 bases and J shed 7 bases, with 15 bases lying between them. This CDR3 has 14 amino acids. The DNA of the CDR3 is TGTGCCAGCAGCATGGGATCGGAGGGGCAGCCCCAGCATTTT. Protein product: CASSMGSEGQPQHF.

This clonotype has a count of ten or more. The chain couples TRBV6-2 or TRBV6-3 to TRBJ2-3; the D is unclear. The germline V gene encodes CDR1 MNHEY and CDR2 SVGEGT. The CDR3 loop spans 13 amino acids. Trimming took off 2 bases at V and 6 bases at J, with 9 bases between the two ends. The CDR3 DNA reads as TGTGCCAGCAGTTACACTATAGGGGATACGCAGTATTTT. Protein: CASSYTIGDTQYF.

This clonotype was seen at least ten times. The genes are TRBV12-3 or TRBV12-4 and TRBJ2-6, with D unclear. Trimming took off 6 bases at V and 0 bases at J, with 15 bases between the two ends. This CDR3 comprises 17 residues. The CDR3 DNA reads as TGTGCCAGCAGCCTCCCGGGCGTACGCTCTGGGGCCAACGTCCTGACTTTC. Protein sequence: CASSLPGVRSGANVLTF.

The gene calls are TRBV12-3 or TRBV12-4 and TRBJ2-1, with 8 bases fitting TRBD2. The length of the CDR3 is 13 residues. After removal of 6 bases from V and 7 bases from J, the junction contained 5 bases not matched to a gene. CDR3 amino acids: CASSHGGANEQFF. CDR3 sequence (DNA): TGTGCCAGCAGCCACGGGGGGGCTAATGAGCAGTTCTTC.

This clonotype has at least ten counts. The gene calls are TRBV19 and TRBJ2-2; TRBD1 aligns across 7 bases. The junction had 14 bases not matched to a gene; V was cut back by 3 bases and J by 4 bases. The CDR3 runs to 18 residues. Germline-derived CDR1 and CDR2 are LNHDA and SQIVND (reference sequence). The CDR3 is CASSIPRQGPFGTGELFF. CDR3 bases: TGTGCCAGTAGTATCCCACGACAGGGCCCTTTCGGCACCGGGGAGCTGTTTTTT.

In its sample, this clonotype was seen many times. The V gene is TRBV20-1, the J gene TRBJ1-6; no definite D call. The CDR3 runs to 12 residues. Germline-derived CDR1 and CDR2 are DFQATT and SNEGSKA (reference sequence). Trimming removed 5 bases at V and 9 bases at J, with 11 bases between. In nucleotides, the CDR3 is TGCAGTGCTCGGGCCGAGGGTTCACCCCTCCACTTT. Translation gives CSARAEGSPLHF.

V gene TRBV6-2 or TRBV6-3 combines with J gene TRBJ1-2; D gene unclear. CDR1 is MNHEY and CDR2 is SVGEGT in the germline V gene. The CDR3 consists of 12 residues. V dropped 7 bases and J dropped 8 bases, with 14 bases sitting between them. The CDR3 spells CASTRPEGGYTF. In nucleotides, the CDR3 is TGTGCCAGCACCCGGCCCGAAGGGGGCTACACCTTC.

The table lists this clonotype with many counts. The chain joins TRBV9 to TRBJ1-5; TRBD1 might be the D (5 bases). Germline V gene lookup returns CDR1 SGDLS and CDR2 YYNGEE. The CDR3 runs 14 residues. V was pared by 4 bases and J by 11 bases, with 19 bases between. Written as DNA, the CDR3 is TGTGCCAGCAGCCCTACCGGGGGAGGAGAATCCCAGCATTTT. Encoded protein: CASSPTGGGESQHF.